Below, 26 T cell receptor beta chains from the same sample are listed, as sequenced in a study of blood T cell repertoires in COVID-19. Sequencing used immunoSEQ multiplex PCR; TCRdb keeps in-frame clones, though not all of them. This table holds roughly 240,000 clones, around 89% found once. The sample comprised PBMCs or T cells enriched from blood (not recorded which). Receptor source: a woman aged 40 to 55 with acute COVID-19.

The chain joins TRBV24-1 to TRBJ2-3; no clear D gene. Trimming cost V 1 base and J 2 bases, with 6 bases left between them. Per germline, CDR1 KGHDR and CDR2 SFDVKD. CDR3 length: 14 amino acids. For the CDR3, the DNA is TGTGCCACCAGTGATTTCGCAGACACAGATACGCAGTATTTT. Protein product: CATSDFADTDTQYF.

The gene calls are TRBV5-4 and TRBJ1-1; D is unresolved. This CDR3 spans 15 amino acids. The germline V and J ends were trimmed by 3 bases and 0 bases, with 12 bases remaining between them. Germline-derived CDR1 and CDR2 are SGHNT and YYREEE (reference sequence). CDR3: CASSSREWVNTEAFF. The CDR3 nucleotides are TGTGCCAGCAGCTCGAGGGAGTGGGTGAACACTGAAGCTTTCTTT.

The chain uses TRBV28 and TRBJ1-2; the D gene is possibly TRBD1 (5 bases). The V gene lost 1 base and the J gene lost 7 bases, with 19 bases spanning the gap. The CDR3 is 16 residues long. Germline CDR1 reads MDHEN; CDR2 reads SYDVKM. The CDR3: CASSLLAGRGTGGYTF. The DNA of the CDR3 is TGTGCCAGCAGTTTATTGGCCGGGCGGGGGACGGGTGGCTACACCTTC.

This clone was seen a handful of times. The genes are TRBV15 and TRBJ1-4; D is unclear. CDR1 is LNHNV, CDR2 YYDKDF, per germline (reference sequence). Deletions cut 3 bases from V and 1 base from J, with 6 bases between. This CDR3 has 14 amino acids. CDR3 sequence (DNA): TGTGCCACCAGCAGCGCAGGAACTAATGAAAAACTGTTTTTT. Translating it yields CATSSAGTNEKLFF.

This clone was found a few times. The CDR3 DNA reads as TGTGCCAGCAGCATTACCGAGACAGGGGATGGCTACACCTTC. Translating it yields CASSITETGDGYTF. V and J are TRBV7-9 and TRBJ1-2; 8 bases fit TRBD1. J lost 6 bases, V lost 5 bases, and 8 bases had no gene match. The CDR3 runs 14 residues. Per germline, CDR1 SEHNR and CDR2 FQNEAQ (reference sequence).

The chain combines TRBV9 with TRBJ2-3; 7 bases are a match to TRBD2. CDR3 size: 16 residues. Germline V lookup: CDR1 SGDLS, CDR2 YYNGEE. Losses at the gene ends were 0 bases for V and 0 bases for J; bases not matched to a gene: 4. CDR3 bases: TGTGCCAGCAGCGTAGCAGCGGGGTTAAGCACAGATACGCAGTATTTT. As protein: CASSVAAGLSTDTQYF.

The V gene is TRBV11-2, the J gene TRBJ1-1; D might be TRBD1 (6 bases). CDR1 and CDR2 from the germline V gene are SGHAT and FQNNGV. The germline V and J ends were trimmed by 3 bases and 1 base, with 18 bases remaining between them. This CDR3 comprises 17 residues. CDR3 in DNA: TGTGCCAGCAGCTTTTTACTTGTGGGACACACGAACACTGAAGCTTTCTTT. Translated, it gives CASSFLLVGHTNTEAFF.

The V gene is TRBV6-5, the J gene TRBJ2-1; D is uncertain. The CDR3 consists of 12 residues. Between the trimmed V and J ends, which lost 6 bases and 4 bases, there was a span of 7 bases. Germline values: CDR1 MNHEY, CDR2 SVGAGI. As DNA, the CDR3 is TGTGCCAGCAGACTTAATTACAATGAGCAGTTCTTC. Translation: CASRLNYNEQFF.

CDR3 sequence (DNA): TGTGCCAGCAGTGCCAACTACGAGCAGTACGTC. Protein sequence: CASSANYEQYV. The chain uses TRBV6-4 and TRBJ2-7; no reliable D call. CDR1 and CDR2 (germline): MRHNA, SNTAGT. The CDR3 contains 11 residues. The ends were cut back, 4 bases at V and 3 bases at J, with 4 bases in the middle.

V and J are TRBV11-2 and TRBJ1-6; 9 nucleotides match TRBD1. CDR3 size: 15 residues. Germline loops: CDR1 SGHAT, CDR2 FQNNGV. The V and J ends lost 5 bases and 10 bases, in that order; junction bases with no gene match: 9. The CDR3 spells CASSTSRDRVSPLHF. CDR3 DNA sequence: TGTGCCAGCAGCACCTCCCGGGACAGGGTATCACCCCTCCACTTT. Complete variable domain (other parts from reference TRBV11-2 and TRBJ1-6): EAGVAQSPRYKIIEKRQSVAFWCNPISGHATLYWYQQILGQGPKLLIQFQNNGVVDDSQLPKDRFSAERLKGVDSTLKIQPAKLEDSAVYLCASSTSRDRVSPLHFGNGTRLTVT.

The sample holds one count of this clone. The rearrangement links TRBV18 to TRBJ1-3, with D uncertain. Trimming removed 3 bases at V and 4 bases at J, with 13 bases between. Germline-derived CDR1 and CDR2 are KGHSH and LQKENI. CDR3 length: 15 residues. In DNA form, the CDR3 reads TGTGCCAGCTCACCTATGTCAACAGAAGGAAACACCATATATTTT. Its translation: CASSPMSTEGNTIYF.

The J gene is TRBJ2-3, the V gene TRBV5-1; D is uncertain. V was pared by 4 bases and J by 2 bases, with 14 bases between. The CDR3 covers 15 residues. The germline CDR1 and CDR2 sequences are SGHRS and YFSETQ. CDR3 sequence (DNA): TGCGCCAGCAGCCCCCTGGTACAGATCACAGATACGCAGTATTTT. Translated, it gives CASSPLVQITDTQYF.

This sequence joins TRBV5-1 and TRBJ2-7; 9 nucleotides match TRBD1. The CDR3 totals 12 residues. V gave up 5 bases and J gave up 3 bases; unmatched junction bases: 0. CDR1 SGHRS and CDR2 YFSETQ come from the germline V gene. CDR3 coding DNA: TGCGCCAGCAGGGACAGGGGCTACGAGCAGTACGTC. Its translation: CASRDRGYEQYV.

This chain joins TRBV11-2 and TRBJ2-6; D not resolved. The CDR3 covers 15 residues. V was cut by 5 bases and J by 2 bases, with 10 bases left in between. CDR1 is SGHAT, CDR2 FQNNGV, per germline. The CDR3 loop reads CASSPLAPGANVLTF. DNA of the CDR3: TGTGCCAGCAGCCCCTTAGCCCCTGGGGCCAACGTCCTGACTTTC.

The rearrangement uses TRBV12-1 and TRBJ2-7; TRBD2 is the table's D call, not checked against the DNA. TRBV12-1 is classified as a pseudogene. This CDR3 has 15 residues. This CDR3 is CASSFALAGLDEQYV. The CDR3 DNA sequence: TGTGCCAGCAGCTTTGCCCTAGCCGGGTTGGACGAGCAGTACGTC.

This rearrangement joins TRBV7-2 to TRBJ2-7; 7 bases are shared with TRBD2. Trimming at V came to 5 bases and at J to 5 bases, leaving 12 bases not matched to a gene. From germline, CDR1 is SGHTA and CDR2 FQGNSA. This CDR3 is 15 amino acids long. CDR3: CASSRGGTETHEQYF. The DNA of the CDR3 is TGTGCCAGCAGCCGGGGAGGGACGGAGACCCACGAGCAGTACTTC.

This chain connects TRBV5-1 to TRBJ2-1; TRBD2 matches 11 bases. This CDR3 region has 15 residues. Germline V CDR1 and CDR2: SGHRS, YFSETQ. V lost 4 bases, J lost 3 bases, and 3 bases stayed unmatched. CDR3 in DNA: TGCGCCAGCAGCGCGGGACTAGCGGACTACAATGAGCAGTTCTTC. This codes for CASSAGLADYNEQFF.

This chain joins TRBV5-4 and TRBJ2-1; 11 bases fit TRBD2. The V gene's germline CDR1 is SGHNT and CDR2 YYREEE (reference sequence). The trim removed 3 bases at V and 0 bases at J, leaving 5 bases unmatched. The CDR3 extends over 17 amino acids. CDR3: CASSSPTSGDSYNEQFF. The CDR3 nucleotides read TGTGCCAGCAGCTCTCCGACTAGCGGGGACTCCTACAATGAGCAGTTCTTC.

The chain recombines TRBV30 with TRBJ2-5, with D tentatively TRBD1 (6 bases). Between the trimmed V and J ends, which lost 1 base and 1 base, there was a span of 7 bases. This CDR3 is 13 amino acids long. The germline V gene has CDR1 GTSNPN and CDR2 SVGIG (reference sequence). The CDR3 is CAWSETGQETQYF. CDR3 sequence (DNA): TGTGCCTGGAGTGAGACAGGCCAAGAGACCCAGTACTTC. The entire variable domain, with the rest obtained from reference TRBV30 and TRBJ2-5, is as follows: SQTIHQWPATLVQPVGSPLSLECTVEGTSNPNLYWYRQAAGRGLQLLFYSVGIGQISSEVPQNLSASRPQDRQFILSSKKLLLSDSGFYLCAWSETGQETQYFGPGTRLLVL.

The rearrangement links TRBV2 to TRBJ2-3; 11 nucleotides match TRBD2. V dropped 7 bases and J dropped 2; count of bases not matched to a gene: 5. The CDR3 loop spans 15 amino acids. The germline V gene encodes CDR1 SNHLY and CDR2 FYNNEI. The CDR3 DNA reads TGTGCCAGCACTCAACTAGCGGGGGACACAGATACGCAGTATTTT. This codes for CASTQLAGDTDTQYF.

The table lists this clone with a count of one. The genes are TRBV9 and TRBJ2-3; a possible D gene is TRBD1 (6 bases). The CDR3 is 16 amino acids. Trimming took off 0 bases at V and 4 bases at J, with 15 bases between the two ends. Per the germline V gene, CDR1 is SGDLS and CDR2 is YYNGEE. CDR3 amino acids: CASSVARTARADTQYF. In nucleotides, the CDR3 is TGTGCCAGCAGCGTAGCTAGGACAGCTCGGGCAGATACGCAGTATTTT.

As to this clone: Other DNA sequences in the sample encode the same CDR3. The chain combines TRBV18 with TRBJ1-2; 8 bases line up with TRBD1. CDR1 KGHSH and CDR2 LQKENI come from the germline V gene. The CDR3 contains 13 residues. Unmatched junction bases numbered 3, after V lost 3 bases and J lost 6 bases. The CDR3 region is CASSPDREDGYTF. The CDR3 nucleotides are TGTGCCAGCTCACCGGACAGGGAGGATGGCTACACCTTC.

V is TRBV4-1 and J is TRBJ1-2; tentatively, D is TRBD1 (6 bases). CDR3 size: 17 residues. V was shortened by 1 base and J by 4 bases, with 19 bases between the two germline ends. CDR1 is MGHRA, CDR2 YSYEKL, per germline. CDR3 nucleotides: TGCGCCAGCAGCCAAGCTTCGGGGGGGCAGGGCGGCTATGGCTACACCTTC. Translating it yields CASSQASGGQGGYGYTF.

This clone has a single count. The J gene is TRBJ2-3, the V gene TRBV12-5; the match to TRBD2 covers 16 bases. The CDR3 sequence is 18 residues long. From germline, CDR1 is LGHNT and CDR2 FRNRAP. J was trimmed by 5 bases and V by 5 bases; bases with no gene match: 10. The CDR3 DNA follows: TGTGCTAGTGGTCCATCCGGGACTAGCGGGGGGGCTAGAGATACGCAGTATTTT. Translation gives CASGPSGTSGGARDTQYF. Looking up the rest from reference TRBV12-5 and TRBJ2-3 gives the full variable domain: DARVTQTPRHKVTEMGQEVTMRCQPILGHNTVFWYRQTMMQGLELLAYFRNRAPLDDSGMPKDRFSAEMPDATLATLKIQPSEPRDSAVYFCASGPSGTSGGARDTQYFGPGTRLTVL.

The V call is TRBV3-1 (or the pseudogene TRBV3-2), the J call TRBJ2-1, with D hard to call. Per the germline V gene, CDR1 is LGHDT and CDR2 is YNNKEL (reference sequence). V lost 0 bases, J lost 2 bases, and 8 bases lay in between. CDR3 length equals 15 residues. The CDR3 loop is CASSQDPTAYNEQFF. The CDR3, as DNA: TGTGCCAGCAGCCAAGATCCCACTGCCTACAATGAGCAGTTCTTC.

The chain is built from TRBV3-1 (or the pseudogene TRBV3-2) and TRBJ1-6; D is perhaps TRBD1 (5 bases). The V gene lost 9 bases and the J gene lost 9 bases, with 15 bases spanning the gap. This CDR3 region has 13 residues. Germline loops: CDR1 LGHDT, CDR2 YNNKEL (reference sequence). The DNA for the CDR3 is TGTGCCAGTAACGGGGGTTTTGGTTCACCCCTCCACTTT. Its protein is CASNGGFGSPLHF.